This T cell receptor beta chain was documented in a study of blood T cell repertoires in COVID-19. The overall study: Samples representing acute and convalescent COVID-19 were sourced from the United States, Italy and Spain. PBMCs, B-cell-depleted T cells, or T cells were the source of the cDNA or gDNA that made up the material.

This CDR3 comprises 14 residues. CDR1 and CDR2 (germline): SGDLS, YYNGEE. With 4 bases removed from V and 6 bases from J, the gap between germline ends came to 16 bases. How the authors handled the data: The assay estimated nucleated cells by amplifying reference gene primers. Measured with immunoSEQ multiplex PCR; TCRdb has only the in-frame clones, and not every one. V and J calls and clone size are those listed in that table; D and trimming were worked out from the DNA. The sample yields approximately 120,000 clones, roughly 81% seen once. The V gene is TRBV9, the J gene TRBJ1-2; the D gene is possibly TRBD1 (5 bases). The receptor was isolated from a human donor in a cohort sampled during active COVID-19. Sequencing was carried out using peripheral blood. The CDR3, as DNA: TGTGCCAGCAGCCTCGCAGGGAACCCAAATGGCTACACCTTC. It is translated as CASSLAGNPNGYTF.